A selection of T cell receptor beta chains follows, all from one sample in a study of cytomegalovirus exposure and HLA in healthy donors. Generated by immunoSEQ multiplex PCR, the TCRdb table keeps only in-frame clones and is missing some. The table records some 170,000 clones, around four fifths of them present only once. Sequencing was done on a sample of PBMCs. The receptor set was obtained from a man aged 25-45 years in good health and CMV-seropositive. The CDR3 runs from the conserved cysteine through the conserved F or W. Each record gives: V gene, J gene, clone size, D gene, CDR3 protein, CDR3 DNA. D genes are given only for firm matches. Size is omitted from some rows. Given values are once, few, many or a class for expanded clones.

V gene: TRBV5-5; J gene: TRBJ2-7; clone size: .; D gene: TRBD1; CDR3 protein: CASSLGQGAYEQYF; CDR3 DNA: TGTGCCAGCAGCTTGGGTCAGGGGGCCTACGAGCAGTACTTC
V gene: TRBV10-2; J gene: TRBJ2-1; clone size: .; D gene: TRBD2; CDR3 protein: CASSLLAGDNEQFF; CDR3 DNA: TGCGCCAGCAGTTTACTAGCGGGGGACAATGAGCAGTTCTTC
V gene: TRBV19; J gene: TRBJ2-7; clone size: .; D gene: TRBD2; CDR3 protein: CASSASGGSSYEQYF; CDR3 DNA: TGTGCCAGTAGCGCTAGCGGGGGGAGCTCCTACGAGCAGTACTTC
V gene: TRBV9; J gene: TRBJ2-1; clone size: .; D gene: TRBD2; CDR3 protein: CASSAILAGEQFF; CDR3 DNA: TGTGCCAGCAGCGCCATTCTAGCGGGGGAGCAGTTCTTC
V gene: TRBV7-2; J gene: TRBJ2-7; clone size: .; D gene: TRBD2; CDR3 protein: CASSLRPSGAPYEQYF; CDR3 DNA: TGTGCCAGCAGCCTCAGGCCTAGCGGGGCGCCCTACGAGCAGTACTTC
V gene: TRBV4-1; J gene: TRBJ2-7; clone size: .; D gene: TRBD1; CDR3 protein: CASAGRNRDRERVEQYF; CDR3 DNA: TGCGCCAGCGCCGGGAGAAACCGGGACAGGGAGCGGGTCGAGCAGTACTTC
V gene: TRBV5-1; J gene: TRBJ2-5; clone size: once; D gene: TRBD2; CDR3 protein: CASSLGLAGASRETQYF; CDR3 DNA: TGCGCCAGCAGCTTGGGTCTAGCGGGGGCCTCAAGAGAGACCCAGTACTTC
V gene: TRBV6-5; J gene: TRBJ2-2; clone size: .; D gene: TRBD1; CDR3 protein: CASSQGQEGTGELFF; CDR3 DNA: TGTGCCAGCAGCCAGGGACAGGAGGGGACCGGGGAGCTGTTTTTT
V gene: TRBV11-3; J gene: TRBJ1-5; clone size: .; D gene: .; CDR3 protein: CASSQAGGKEPQHF; CDR3 DNA: TGTGCCAGCAGCCAGGCCGGGGGAAAGGAGCCCCAGCATTTT
V gene: TRBV5-1; J gene: TRBJ1-2; clone size: .; D gene: TRBD1; CDR3 protein: CASSLDGRDRGLWGYTF; CDR3 DNA: TGCGCCAGCAGCTTGGATGGGAGGGACAGGGGGTTATGGGGCTACACCTTC
V gene: TRBV2; J gene: TRBJ2-7; clone size: .; D gene: .; CDR3 protein: CASSEAGTEYEQYF; CDR3 DNA: TGTGCCAGCAGTGAAGCGGGGACTGAGTACGAGCAGTACTTC
V gene: TRBV30; J gene: TRBJ2-5; clone size: .; D gene: .; CDR3 protein: CAWSAGQQETQYF; CDR3 DNA: TGTGCCTGGAGTGCAGGACAGCAAGAGACCCAGTACTTC
V gene: TRBV19; J gene: TRBJ2-7; clone size: .; D gene: .; CDR3 protein: CASSVGDPTYEQYF; CDR3 DNA: TGTGCCAGTAGTGTCGGAGATCCGACCTACGAGCAGTACTTC
V gene: TRBV2; J gene: TRBJ1-5; clone size: .; D gene: .; CDR3 protein: CASSEEARPQHF; CDR3 DNA: TGTGCCAGCAGTGAGGAAGCGCGGCCCCAGCATTTT
V gene: TRBV11-2; J gene: TRBJ1-1; clone size: .; D gene: .; CDR3 protein: CASSLQGRGPFGTEAFF; CDR3 DNA: TGTGCCAGCAGCTTACAAGGCAGGGGACCCTTCGGCACTGAAGCTTTCTTT
V gene: TRBV25-1; J gene: TRBJ2-1; clone size: .; D gene: TRBD1; CDR3 protein: CASSPPSGQYNEQFF; CDR3 DNA: TGTGCCAGCAGTCCCCCCTCGGGACAGTACAATGAGCAGTTCTTC